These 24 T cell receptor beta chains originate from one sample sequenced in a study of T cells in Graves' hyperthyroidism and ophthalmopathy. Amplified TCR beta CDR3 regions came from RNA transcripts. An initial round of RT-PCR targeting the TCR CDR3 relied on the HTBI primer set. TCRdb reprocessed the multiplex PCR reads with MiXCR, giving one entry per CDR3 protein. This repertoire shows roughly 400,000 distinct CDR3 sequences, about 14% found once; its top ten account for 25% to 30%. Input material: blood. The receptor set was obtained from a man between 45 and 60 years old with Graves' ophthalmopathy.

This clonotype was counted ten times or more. Written as DNA, the CDR3 is TGCAGTGCCTGTACGCGGGAGAAGAGGGGCACAGATACGCAGTATTTT. Translation: CSACTREKRGTDTQYF. The V and J genes are TRBV20-1 and TRBJ2-3; 7 bases agree with TRBD2. The CDR3 runs to 16 residues. V was clipped by 6 bases and J by 1 base; unmatched bases: 13. The germline V gene has CDR1 DFQATT and CDR2 SNEGSKA (reference sequence).

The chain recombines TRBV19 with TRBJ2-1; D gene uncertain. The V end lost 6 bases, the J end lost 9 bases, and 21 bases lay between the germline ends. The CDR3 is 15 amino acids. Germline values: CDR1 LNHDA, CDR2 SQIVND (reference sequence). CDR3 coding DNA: TGTGCCAGTAGGTTCGTGGGCCCATCGGTGGGTGAGCAGTTCTTC. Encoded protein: CASRFVGPSVGEQFF.

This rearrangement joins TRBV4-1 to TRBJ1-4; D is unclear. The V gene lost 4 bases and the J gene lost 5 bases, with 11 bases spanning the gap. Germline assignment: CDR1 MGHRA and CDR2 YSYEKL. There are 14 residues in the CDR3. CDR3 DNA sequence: TGCGCCAGCAGCCCCGAAGGGTACAATGAAAAACTGTTTTTT. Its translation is CASSPEGYNEKLFF.

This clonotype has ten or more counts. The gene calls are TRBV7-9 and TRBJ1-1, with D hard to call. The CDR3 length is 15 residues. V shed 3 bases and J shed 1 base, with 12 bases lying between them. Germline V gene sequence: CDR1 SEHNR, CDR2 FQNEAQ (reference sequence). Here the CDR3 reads CASSLSGEWNTEAFF. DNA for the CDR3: TGTGCCAGCAGCTTGAGTGGGGAGTGGAACACTGAAGCTTTCTTT.

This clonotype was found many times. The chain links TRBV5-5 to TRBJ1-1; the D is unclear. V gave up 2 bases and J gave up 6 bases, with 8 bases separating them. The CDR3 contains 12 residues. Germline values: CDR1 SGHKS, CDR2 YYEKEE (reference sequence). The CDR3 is CASSFGPPEAFF. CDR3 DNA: TGTGCCAGCAGCTTTGGACCCCCTGAAGCTTTCTTT.

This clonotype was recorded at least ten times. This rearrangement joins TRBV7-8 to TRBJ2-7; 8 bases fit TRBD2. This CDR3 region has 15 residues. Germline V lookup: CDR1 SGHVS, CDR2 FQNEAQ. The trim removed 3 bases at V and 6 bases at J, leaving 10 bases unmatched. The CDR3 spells CASSLLWLAGAEQYF. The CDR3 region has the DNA TGTGCCAGCAGCTTGTTATGGCTAGCGGGCGCCGAGCAGTACTTC.

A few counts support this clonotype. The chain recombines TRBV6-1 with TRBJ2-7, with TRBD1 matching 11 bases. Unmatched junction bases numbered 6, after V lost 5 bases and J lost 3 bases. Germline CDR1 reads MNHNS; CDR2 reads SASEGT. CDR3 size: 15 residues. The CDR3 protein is CASSPPGTGGYEQYF. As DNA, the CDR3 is TGTGCCAGCAGTCCACCCGGGACAGGGGGCTACGAGCAGTACTTC.

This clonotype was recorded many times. For the CDR3, the DNA is TGTGCCAGCAGCCGAGAAGGACTCAGCTCCTACAATGAGCAGTTCTTC. Its translation is CASSREGLSSYNEQFF. This chain connects TRBV3-1 to TRBJ2-1, with D perhaps matching TRBD2 (5 bases). Trimming removed 4 bases from V and 0 bases from J, with 13 bases in between. This CDR3 has 16 amino acids. CDR1 is LGHDT, CDR2 YNNKEL, per germline (reference sequence).

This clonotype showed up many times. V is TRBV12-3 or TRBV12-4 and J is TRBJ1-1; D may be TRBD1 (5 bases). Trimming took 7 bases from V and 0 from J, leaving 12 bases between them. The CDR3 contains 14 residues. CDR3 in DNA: TGTGCCAGCATTGACCGGGGCCTGAACACTGAAGCTTTCTTT. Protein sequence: CASIDRGLNTEAFF.

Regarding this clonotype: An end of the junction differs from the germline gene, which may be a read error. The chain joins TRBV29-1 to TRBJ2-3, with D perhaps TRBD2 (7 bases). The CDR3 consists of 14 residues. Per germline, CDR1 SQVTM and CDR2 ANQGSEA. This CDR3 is CNVERDGGPDTQYF. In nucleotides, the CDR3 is TGCAACGTTGAAAGGGACGGGGGGCCAGATACGCAGTATTTT.

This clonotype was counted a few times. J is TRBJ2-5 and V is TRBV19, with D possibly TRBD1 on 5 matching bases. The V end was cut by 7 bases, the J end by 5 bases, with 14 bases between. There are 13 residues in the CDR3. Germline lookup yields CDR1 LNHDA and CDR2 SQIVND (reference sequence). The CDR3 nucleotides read TGTGCCAGTATGCTTCAGGGTCGGGAGACCCAGTACTTC. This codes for CASMLQGRETQYF.

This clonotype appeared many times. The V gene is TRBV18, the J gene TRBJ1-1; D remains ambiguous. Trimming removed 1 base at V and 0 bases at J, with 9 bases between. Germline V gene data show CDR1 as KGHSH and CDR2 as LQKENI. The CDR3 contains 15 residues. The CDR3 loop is CASSPRAEMNTEAFF. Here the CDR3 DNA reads TGTGCCAGCTCACCACGGGCGGAAATGAACACTGAAGCTTTCTTT.

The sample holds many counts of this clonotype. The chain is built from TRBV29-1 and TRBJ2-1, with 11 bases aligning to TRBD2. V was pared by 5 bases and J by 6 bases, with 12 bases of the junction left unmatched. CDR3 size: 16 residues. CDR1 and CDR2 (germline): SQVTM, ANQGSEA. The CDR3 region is CSVLLLLAGVGNEQFF. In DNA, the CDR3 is TGCAGCGTTCTCCTATTACTAGCGGGAGTCGGCAATGAGCAGTTCTTC.

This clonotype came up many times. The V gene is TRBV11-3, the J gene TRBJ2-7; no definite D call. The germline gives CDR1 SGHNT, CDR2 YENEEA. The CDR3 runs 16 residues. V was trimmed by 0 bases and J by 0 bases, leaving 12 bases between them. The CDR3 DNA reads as TGTGCCAGCAGCTTAGATTTGACGGCGAGCTCCTACGAGCAGTACTTC. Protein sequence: CASSLDLTASSYEQYF.

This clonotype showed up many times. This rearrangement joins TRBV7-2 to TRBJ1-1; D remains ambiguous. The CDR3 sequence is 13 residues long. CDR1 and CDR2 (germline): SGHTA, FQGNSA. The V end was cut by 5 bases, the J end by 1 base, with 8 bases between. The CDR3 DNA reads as TGTGCCAGCAGCCTAATACAGAACACTGAAGCTTTCTTT. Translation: CASSLIQNTEAFF.

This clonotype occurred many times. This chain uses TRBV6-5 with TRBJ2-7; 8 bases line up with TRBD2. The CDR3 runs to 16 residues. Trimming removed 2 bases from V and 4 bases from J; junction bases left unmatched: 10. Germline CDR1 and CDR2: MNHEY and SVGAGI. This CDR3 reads CASSYLWREAGYEQYF. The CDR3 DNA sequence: TGTGCCAGCAGTTACCTATGGCGGGAGGCAGGGTACGAGCAGTACTTC.

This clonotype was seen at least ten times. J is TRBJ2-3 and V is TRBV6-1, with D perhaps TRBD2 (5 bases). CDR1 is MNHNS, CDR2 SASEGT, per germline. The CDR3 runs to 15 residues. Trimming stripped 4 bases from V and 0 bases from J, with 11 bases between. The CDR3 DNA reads TGTGCCAGCAGTGGGGAGTCGGACAGCACAGATACGCAGTATTTT. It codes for CASSGESDSTDTQYF.

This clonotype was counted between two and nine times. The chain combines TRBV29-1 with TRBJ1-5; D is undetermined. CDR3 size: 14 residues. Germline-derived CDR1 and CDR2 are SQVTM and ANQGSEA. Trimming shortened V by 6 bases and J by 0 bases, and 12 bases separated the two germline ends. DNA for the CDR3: TGCAGCGTAAGGATAGGGTATAGCAATCAGCCCCAGCATTTT. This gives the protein CSVRIGYSNQPQHF.

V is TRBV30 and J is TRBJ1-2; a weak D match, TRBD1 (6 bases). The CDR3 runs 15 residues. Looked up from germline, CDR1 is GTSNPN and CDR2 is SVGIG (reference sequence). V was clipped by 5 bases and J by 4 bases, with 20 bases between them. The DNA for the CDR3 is TGTGCCTGGGACGATACAGGGCAGGCGGGCTATGGCTACACCTTC. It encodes CAWDDTGQAGYGYTF.

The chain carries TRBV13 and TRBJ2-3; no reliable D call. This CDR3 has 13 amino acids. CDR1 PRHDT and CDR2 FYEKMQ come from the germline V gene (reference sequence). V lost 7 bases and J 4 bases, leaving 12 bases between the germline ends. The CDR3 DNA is TGTGCCAGCACCTCCCCGGGCCCAGATACGCAGTATTTT. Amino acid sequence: CASTSPGPDTQYF.

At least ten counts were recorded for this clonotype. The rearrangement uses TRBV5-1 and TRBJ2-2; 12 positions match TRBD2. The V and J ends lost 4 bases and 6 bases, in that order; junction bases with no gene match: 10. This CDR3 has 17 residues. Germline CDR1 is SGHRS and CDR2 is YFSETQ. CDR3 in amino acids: CASSTNPSGRAAGELFF. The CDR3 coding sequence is TGCGCCAGCAGCACCAACCCTAGCGGGAGGGCCGCCGGGGAGCTGTTTTTT.

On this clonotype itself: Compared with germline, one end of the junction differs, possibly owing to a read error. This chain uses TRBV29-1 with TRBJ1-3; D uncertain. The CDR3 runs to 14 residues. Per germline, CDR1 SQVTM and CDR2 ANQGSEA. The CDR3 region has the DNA TGCAGCATTGAAGATCATTACTCTGGAAACACCATATATTTT. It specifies CSIEDHYSGNTIYF.

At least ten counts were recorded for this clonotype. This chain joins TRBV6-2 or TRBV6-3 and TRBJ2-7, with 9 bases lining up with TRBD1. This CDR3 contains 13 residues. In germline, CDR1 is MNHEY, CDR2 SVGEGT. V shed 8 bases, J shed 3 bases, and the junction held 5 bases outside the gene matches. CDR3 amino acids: CASERDRDYEQYF. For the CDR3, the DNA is TGTGCCAGCGAGAGGGACAGGGACTACGAGCAGTACTTC.

As DNA, the CDR3 is TGTGCCACCAGTGGCCGAGGGGGCCGCGAGCAGTTCTTC. Translation: CATSGRGGREQFF. This chain uses TRBV24-1 with TRBJ2-1; 7 bases agree with TRBD1. The CDR3 spans 13 residues. J was trimmed by 10 bases and V by 5 bases; bases with no gene match: 7. The germline CDR1 and CDR2 sequences are KGHDR and SFDVKD.